The next 20 T cell receptor beta chains were all read from a single sample in a study of blood T cell repertoires in COVID-19 (TCRdb year 2020). The method was the immunoSEQ multiplex PCR assay. The table was pulled from immuneACCESS by TCRdb, which kept in-frame rearrangements only. Such tables lose some clones; where checked, under half of the loss comes from unresolved V genes, and the rest has no known cause. For this sample there are more than 250,000 clones; approximately 82% appear just once. The ten largest clonotypes hold 4.5% to 6% of the sample. Input material: PBMCs or T cells enriched from blood (not recorded which). These receptors originate from a man in his forties or fifties who had been exposed to COVID-19.

The gene calls are TRBV11-2 and TRBJ1-1, with TRBD1 as a possible D gene (5 bases). V was shortened by 5 bases and J by 5 bases, with 15 bases between the two germline ends. The V gene's germline CDR1 is SGHAT and CDR2 FQNNGV. This CDR3 has 14 residues. The CDR3 region is CASSTRDGGTEAFF. CDR3 DNA sequence: TGTGCCAGCAGCACCCGGGACGGGGGGACTGAAGCTTTCTTT.

The CDR3 region has the DNA TGTGCCAGCAGCACAAGCCGGGACAGCTATGGCTACACCTTC. It codes for CASSTSRDSYGYTF. The chain joins TRBV11-3 to TRBJ1-2, with 7 bases that match TRBD1. The CDR3 length is 14 residues. Trimming removed 5 bases from V and 4 bases from J; junction bases left unmatched: 7. Germline V lookup: CDR1 SGHNT, CDR2 YENEEA.

The CDR3 is CASSPRDRGSAGFYNEQFF. CDR3 DNA: TGTGCCAGCAGCCCACGGGACAGGGGGTCGGCGGGGTTCTACAATGAGCAGTTCTTC. The V call is TRBV7-3, the J call TRBJ2-1; the match to TRBD1 covers 11 bases. The CDR3 contains 19 residues. With V trimmed by 5 bases and J by 3 bases, 15 bases remained unmatched. The V gene's germline CDR1 is SGHTA and CDR2 FQGTGA.

This clone was seen a single time. J is TRBJ2-7 and V is TRBV5-1; 9 bases agree with TRBD1. The CDR3 totals 17 residues. CDR1 is SGHRS and CDR2 is YFSETQ in the germline V gene. V trimming: 0 bases; J trimming: 6 bases; junction bases outside the gene matches: 13. The CDR3 region has the DNA TGCGCCAGCAGCTTGGCCCTCCCCGGGACAGGGCCTATCGAGCAGTACTTC. It codes for CASSLALPGTGPIEQYF.

V and J are TRBV5-6 and TRBJ2-7; TRBD1 might be the D (5 bases). The germline V and J ends were trimmed by 2 bases and 6 bases, with 9 bases remaining between them. CDR1 is SGHDT, CDR2 YYEEEE, per germline. This CDR3 has 12 residues. The CDR3 sequence is CASSLYRTEQYF. The CDR3, as DNA: TGTGCCAGCAGCTTATACAGGACCGAGCAGTACTTC.

The CDR3 bases are TGTGCCAGAAGCGGGCAGGAAAGGTACTCACACAATGAGCAGTTCTTC. This codes for CARSGQERYSHNEQFF. The chain employs TRBV7-5 and TRBJ2-1; no DNA check was done on the table's D call, TRBD1. TRBV7-5 is labeled a pseudogene. The CDR3 covers 16 residues.

The V and J genes are TRBV6-4 and TRBJ2-1; unclear D gene. The CDR3 contains 12 residues. Trimming left V 2 bases short and J 12 bases short, with 11 bases between. The germline gives CDR1 MRHNA, CDR2 SNTAGT. The CDR3 loop is CASSDKTLGQFF. The CDR3 nucleotides are TGTGCCAGCAGTGACAAGACTCTAGGGCAGTTCTTC.

This clone has only one observation. The CDR3 reads CASSYSSSYNEQFF. CDR3 in DNA: TGTGCCAGCAGTTATTCGAGCTCCTACAATGAGCAGTTCTTC. This chain connects TRBV6-2 or TRBV6-3 to TRBJ2-1; D is ambiguous. Trimming stripped 3 bases from V and 0 bases from J, with 6 bases between. Germline V gene lookup returns CDR1 MNHEY and CDR2 SVGEGT. This CDR3 region has 14 residues.

The CDR3 bases are TGCGCCAGCAGCTTCACAGGGGGCGCCCCTAGCACAGATACGCAGTATTTT. Translating gives CASSFTGGAPSTDTQYF. V is TRBV5-1 and J is TRBJ2-3; TRBD1 matches at 9 bases. V was clipped by 2 bases and J by 0 bases; unmatched bases: 7. Germline V gene sequence: CDR1 SGHRS, CDR2 YFSETQ. This CDR3 comprises 17 residues.

The rearrangement links TRBV5-1 to TRBJ2-7; a weak D match, TRBD2 (5 bases). In germline, CDR1 is SGHRS, CDR2 YFSETQ. The ends were cut back, 4 bases at V and 9 bases at J, with 17 bases in the middle. The CDR3 runs to 13 residues. CDR3 bases: TGCGCCAGCAGCCCGCTCGCGGGTCACAGGCAGTACTTC. It codes for CASSPLAGHRQYF.

This clone was found a few times. This chain joins TRBV10-1 and TRBJ2-2, with D uncertain. V lost 0 bases to trimming and J lost 4 bases, with 9 bases between them. The length of the CDR3 is 15 residues. Per the germline V gene, CDR1 is WNHNN and CDR2 is SYGVQD (reference sequence). DNA of the CDR3: TGCGCCAGCAGTGAGTCGGGCTGGGCCACCGGGGAGCTGTTTTTT. This translates into CASSESGWATGELFF.

This clone was counted a few times. This chain links TRBV5-1 with TRBJ2-7; D is unresolved. CDR3 size: 13 residues. The V gene's germline CDR1 is SGHRS and CDR2 YFSETQ. Trimming left V 0 bases short and J 5 bases short, with 9 bases between. CDR3 sequence: CASSLVGYHEQYF. In DNA, the CDR3 is TGCGCCAGCAGCTTGGTGGGCTACCACGAGCAGTACTTC.

V gene TRBV7-8 combines with J gene TRBJ1-2; possible D gene TRBD1, 5 bases. The CDR3 covers 17 residues. Looked up from germline, CDR1 is SGHVS and CDR2 is FQNEAQ. V shed 7 bases and J shed 0 bases, with 21 bases lying between them. The CDR3 here is CASNRNRAGRTNYGYTF. The CDR3 DNA sequence: TGTGCCAGCAACCGAAATAGGGCAGGGCGTACTAACTATGGCTACACCTTC.

This clone has just one count. The chain uses TRBV18 and TRBJ1-2; D may be TRBD1 (6 bases). The V end lost 6 bases, the J end lost 6 bases, and 14 bases lay between the germline ends. This CDR3 has 13 amino acids. CDR1 is KGHSH, CDR2 LQKENI, per germline. The DNA for the CDR3 is TGTGCCAGCTCTTTAACAGGGTTAGATGGCTACACCTTC. Its protein product is CASSLTGLDGYTF.

The genes are TRBV27 and TRBJ1-5; D may be TRBD1 (6 bases). V was pared by 6 bases and J by 2 bases, with 14 bases between. CDR3 length: 15 amino acids. Germline CDR1 reads MNHEY; CDR2 reads SMNVEV (reference sequence). The chain's CDR3 is CASRLGGGGNQPQHF. The CDR3 DNA sequence: TGTGCCAGCAGGTTAGGGGGGGGAGGCAATCAGCCCCAGCATTTT.

The V and J genes are TRBV6-5 and TRBJ1-5, with 7 bases aligning to TRBD1. This CDR3 contains 13 residues. J gave up 4 bases and V 6 bases, and 3 bases lay outside the gene matches. CDR1 is MNHEY and CDR2 is SVGAGI in the germline V gene. The CDR3 is CASSEGANQPQHF. CDR3 bases: TGTGCCAGCAGCGAGGGGGCGAATCAGCCCCAGCATTTT.

The CDR3 reads CASRPLDRVSSPLHF. The DNA of the CDR3 is TGTGCCAGCAGACCCCTGGACAGGGTTAGCTCACCCCTCCACTTT. This chain links TRBV6-5 with TRBJ1-6; TRBD1 matches 8 bases. V gave up 6 bases and J gave up 10 bases; unmatched junction bases: 11. CDR3 length: 15 residues. Looked up from germline, CDR1 is MNHEY and CDR2 is SVGAGI.

This chain links TRBV5-4 with TRBJ1-5; TRBD1 might be the D (5 bases). The CDR3 is made up of 14 amino acids. V dropped 2 bases and J dropped 4 bases, with 10 bases sitting between them. Germline assignment: CDR1 SGHNT and CDR2 YYREEE (reference sequence). This CDR3 reads CASSLFGGNQPQHF. Here the CDR3 DNA reads TGTGCCAGCAGCTTATTTGGGGGGAATCAGCCCCAGCATTTT.

The chain joins TRBV15 to TRBJ1-3; the D is unclear. V was cut by 2 bases and J by 8 bases, with 10 bases left in between. The CDR3 loop spans 13 amino acids. The germline V gene has CDR1 LNHNV and CDR2 YYDKDF (reference sequence). CDR3 nucleotides: TGTGCCACCAGCAGATCATTTTTTGACACCATATATTTT. The encoded protein is CATSRSFFDTIYF. Together with reference TRBV15 and TRBJ1-3, the CDR3 gives the full variable domain: DAMVIQNPRYQVTQFGKPVTLSCSQTLNHNVMYWYQQKSSQAPKLLFHYYDKDFNNEADTPDNFQSRRPNTSFCFLDIRSPGLGDTAMYLCATSRSFFDTIYFGEGSWLTVV.

This chain connects TRBV6-5 to TRBJ1-2; D ambiguous. Germline V gene data show CDR1 as MNHEY and CDR2 as SVGAGI. V was trimmed by 6 bases and J by 4 bases, leaving 9 bases between them. There are 12 residues in the CDR3. The CDR3 is CASRADFYGYTF. CDR3 bases: TGTGCCAGCAGGGCGGACTTCTATGGCTACACCTTC.